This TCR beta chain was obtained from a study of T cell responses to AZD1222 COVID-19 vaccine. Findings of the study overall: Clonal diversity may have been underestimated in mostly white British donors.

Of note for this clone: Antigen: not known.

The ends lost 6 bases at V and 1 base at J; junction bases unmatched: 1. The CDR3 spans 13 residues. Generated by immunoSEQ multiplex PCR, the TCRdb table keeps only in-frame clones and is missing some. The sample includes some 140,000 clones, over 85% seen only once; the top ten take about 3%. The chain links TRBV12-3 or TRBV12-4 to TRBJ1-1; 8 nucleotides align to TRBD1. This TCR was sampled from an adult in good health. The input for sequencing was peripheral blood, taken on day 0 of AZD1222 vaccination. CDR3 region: CASRGQGNTEAFF. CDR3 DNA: TGTGCCAGCAGAGGACAGGGGAACACTGAAGCTTTCTTT.